This T cell receptor (beta chain) was documented in a study of cytomegalovirus exposure and HLA in healthy donors. PCR primers comprised 60 Vbeta and 13 Jbeta primers. In the original processing: Among the unique TCR beta chains that a later analysis counted, about 85 million in all, 9.5 million to 12 million were shared. The assay was immunoSEQ multiplex PCR, and TCRdb's table has in-frame clones only and misses some. For V, J and clone size, that table is used; D and trimming come from the DNA. Of some 170,000 clones listed, around 70% were seen once; the top ten hold roughly 4.5%. V lost 0 bases and J 4 bases, leaving 10 bases between the germline ends. This CDR3 spans 14 amino acids. CDR1 is SGHNT and CDR2 is YYREEE in the germline V gene (reference sequence).

This chain links TRBV5-4 with TRBJ1-2, with D possibly being TRBD1 (6 bases). Sample: PBMCs. The TCR comes from a young man in good health and CMV-seropositive. CDR3 sequence: CASSLEKGVYGYTF. The CDR3 DNA sequence: TGTGCCAGCAGCTTGGAAAAGGGGGTCTATGGCTACACCTTC.